The subject of this entry is one TCR beta chain. The repertoire was sequenced with immunoSEQ multiplex PCR; TCRdb's copy has only in-frame clones and lacks some. In the table there are about 73,000 clones, 90% of which are singletons. This entry belongs to a study of T cell changes during pregnancy in multiple sclerosis. After removal of 7 bases from V and 2 bases from J, the junction contained 5 bases not matched to a gene. The V gene's germline CDR1 is MRHNA and CDR2 SNTAGT. The CDR3 is made up of 14 amino acids. This sequence joins TRBV6-4 and TRBJ2-7, with 10 bases identical to TRBD1. The sequencing here drew on peripheral blood, taken after pregnancy. The TCR was taken from a female donor in good health, enrolled as a control in a pregnancy study. The DNA for the CDR3 is TGTGCCAGCATTCCCGGGACAGGGGCCTACGAGCAGTACTTC. Its protein product is CASIPGTGAYEQYF.